Described below is a single T cell receptor beta chain sequence and its context. One junction end disagrees with the germline gene, perhaps due to a read error. Method: immunoSEQ multiplex PCR; TCRdb's copy keeps in-frame clones and lacks some. The data show under 85,000 clones, 70% to 90% seen once. This entry belongs to a study of OX40 agonist ivuxolimab in advanced cancers. The TCR originated in an adult with an advanced solid tumor such as melanoma, head and neck, liver or kidney cancer. Sequences were derived from CD4+ or CD8+ T cells sorted from blood, sampled in a trial of the OX40 agonist ivuxolimab.

CDR3 region: CASSESKGAVVHF. CDR3 in DNA: TGCGCCAGCAGTGAGTCAAAGGGGGCCGTGGTACACTTC. The rearrangement joins TRBV10-1 to TRBJ2-7; 7 nucleotides align to TRBD1. The CDR3 runs to 13 residues. Germline CDR1 WNHNN, CDR2 SYGVQD (reference sequence).